A single T cell receptor (beta chain) is shown here with its context. The source of the sample is a study of blood T cell repertoires in COVID-19. In the study overall: T cells, B-cell-depleted T cells, or PBMCs supplied cDNA or gDNA.

V dropped 5 bases and J dropped 10 bases, with 15 bases sitting between them. This CDR3 region has 14 residues. The germline gives CDR1 SGHAT, CDR2 FQNNGV. The method was immunoSEQ multiplex PCR; TCRdb's version includes in-frame clones alone and lacks a portion of them. This sample has roughly 150,000 clones, with roughly four fifths found just once. The chain recombines TRBV11-2 with TRBJ1-6, with D unresolved. The TCR sequence derives from a woman older than 75 with COVID-19, enrolled during active disease. Sequencing input: peripheral blood. CDR3 protein: CASSPDSAGSPLHF. The CDR3 DNA sequence: TGTGCCAGCAGCCCGGACTCCGCGGGGTCACCCCTCCACTTT.